This TCR beta chain was profiled in a study of blood T cell repertoires in COVID-19. Study context: PBMCs, B-cell-depleted T cells, or T cells were the source of the cDNA or gDNA that made up the material.

The germline V gene encodes CDR1 MDHEN and CDR2 SYDVKM. This CDR3 spans 13 amino acids. The V end was cut by 6 bases, the J end by 4 bases, with 12 bases between. Original data processing: Amplification of reference gene primers was used by the study to estimate nucleated cell counts. Method: immunoSEQ multiplex PCR; TCRdb's copy keeps in-frame clones and lacks some. V, J and clone size were drawn from that table, and D and trimming were deduced from the DNA. The data show 90,000 to 120,000 clones, more than 90% seen once. Sequenced: peripheral blood. This receptor was taken from a man between 70 and 80 years old with acute or convalescent COVID-19. The V call is TRBV28, the J call TRBJ1-2; D unresolved. CDR3 in DNA: TGTGCCAGCAGCTCGCCTGTTAGCTATGGCTACACCTTC. Protein product: CASSSPVSYGYTF.